The clone carrying this T cell receptor beta chain appeared a few times. Its cognate antigen is unknown. This sample is drawn from a study of beta chain features in type 1 diabetes. Investigators reverse transcribed all isolated RNA, so they sequenced expressed TCRB transcripts. Here immunoSEQ multiplex PCR was the method, and the copy in TCRdb shows in-frame clones only, minus some. The sample carries 300,000 or so clones, around 9% recorded once. Points from the study as a whole: In the patient group, naive, central memory and Treg TCRB repertoires seemed more alike than in the healthy donor group. Moderately but significantly shorter TCRB CDR3s were found in Type 1 diabetes patients in all four CD4+ subsets. Reads derived from cDNA could over-represent cells showing high TCR expression.

The CDR3 consists of 13 residues. Germline-derived CDR1 and CDR2 are MNHEY and SVGAGI. Trimming stripped 5 bases from V and 9 bases from J, with 14 bases between. The clonotype comes from a man under 40 with type 1 diabetes. Sequenced input: central memory CD4+ T cells from blood. This chain links TRBV6-5 with TRBJ2-4; D remains unclear. The DNA of the CDR3 is TGTGCCAGCAGTAAGGGCTCCGTTGGCATTCAGTACTTC. It yields the protein CASSKGSVGIQYF.